The clone carrying this TCR beta chain was seen only a few times. The CDR3 covers 16 residues. Germline CDR1 SGHTA, CDR2 FQGNSA. V shed 4 bases and J shed 5 bases, with 20 bases lying between them. Assay: immunoSEQ multiplex PCR; the TCRdb copy retains only in-frame clones and omits some. The sample has some 530,000 clones; approximately 80% are singletons. This sample stems from a study of shared clonotypes between healthy human individuals. Sample: PBMCs. This chain uses TRBV7-2 with TRBJ1-1; D is ambiguous. This receptor was taken from a woman between 40 and 50 years old in good health. Some clones in this sample may be carry-over from other donors' samples. The CDR3 nucleotides read TGTGCCAGCAGCTCCCCTAGAGGGTCTTTGGGGACTGAAGCTTTCTTT. Residues: CASSSPRGSLGTEAFF. Using reference TRBV7-2 and TRBJ1-1 for the parts outside the CDR3, the full variable domain is GAGVSQSPSNKVTEKGKDVELRCDPISGHTALYWYRQSLGQGLEFLIYFQGNSAPDKSGLPSDRFSAERTGGSVSTLTIQRTQQEDSAVYLCASSSPRGSLGTEAFFGQGTRLTVV.